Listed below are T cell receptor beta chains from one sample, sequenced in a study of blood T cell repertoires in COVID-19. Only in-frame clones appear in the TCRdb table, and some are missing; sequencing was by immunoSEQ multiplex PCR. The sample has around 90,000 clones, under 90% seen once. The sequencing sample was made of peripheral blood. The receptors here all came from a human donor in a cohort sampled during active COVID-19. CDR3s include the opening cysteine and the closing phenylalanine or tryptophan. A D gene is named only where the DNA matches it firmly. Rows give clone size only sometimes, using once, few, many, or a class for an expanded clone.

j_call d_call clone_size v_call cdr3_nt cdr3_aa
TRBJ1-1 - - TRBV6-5 TGTGCCAGCAGAGAGGGTGGGACTGAAGCTTTCTTT CASREGGTEAFF
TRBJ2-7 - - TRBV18 TGTGCCAGCTCAGCAGGGTCCTACGAGCAGTACTTC CASSAGSYEQYF
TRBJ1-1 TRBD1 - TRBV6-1 TGTGCCAGCAGTGAAACAGGGGGCGGCACTGAAGCTTTCTTT CASSETGGGTEAFF
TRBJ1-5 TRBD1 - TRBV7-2 TGTGCCAGCAGCTTCAGCGGGACAGGTGATAGCAATCAGCCCCAGCATTTT CASSFSGTGDSNQPQHF
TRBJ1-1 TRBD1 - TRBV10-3 TGTGCCATCAGCAGACAGGGAGTGAACACTGAAGCTTTCTTT CAISRQGVNTEAFF
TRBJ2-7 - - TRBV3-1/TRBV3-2 TGTGCCAGCAGCCAACTTAACAGGCCCACCTACGAGCAGTACTTC CASSQLNRPTYEQYF
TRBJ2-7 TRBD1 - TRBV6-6 TGTGCCAGCAGGGAACCGGGACAGGGGGCCTACGAGCAGTACTTC CASREPGQGAYEQYF
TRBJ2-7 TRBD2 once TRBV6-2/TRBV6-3 TGTGCCAGCAGTTGGACTAGCTCCTACGAGCAGTACTTC CASSWTSSYEQYF
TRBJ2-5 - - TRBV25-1 TGTGCCAGCAGTGATTCGGCGGCGTTGGAGACCCAGTACTTC CASSDSAALETQYF
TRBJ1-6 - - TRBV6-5 TGTGCCAGCAGTTACATAAGCCGAACCTATAATTCACCCCTCCACTTT CASSYISRTYNSPLHF
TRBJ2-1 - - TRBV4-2 TGTGCCAGCAGCCAAGATCTAGAGAGCTCCTACAATGAGCAGTTCTTC CASSQDLESSYNEQFF
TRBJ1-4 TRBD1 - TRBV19 TGTGCCAGTAGTTCCCGGGACAGGGATTTTGGAAAACTGTTTTTT CASSSRDRDFGKLFF
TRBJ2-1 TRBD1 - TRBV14 TGTGCCAGCAGCCAAAACTACGACAGGGCTGAGCAGTTCTTC CASSQNYDRAEQFF
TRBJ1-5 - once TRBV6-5 TGTGCCAGCAGCATCGACAGCAGCAATCAGCCCCAGCATTTT CASSIDSSNQPQHF
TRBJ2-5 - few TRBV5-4 TGTGCCAGCAGCTCCGTCGGCCTGAGAGGGGAGACCCAGTACTTC CASSSVGLRGETQYF
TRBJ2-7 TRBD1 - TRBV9 TGTGCCAGCAGCGCCACCACAGGGACAGGGAGCTCCTACGAGCAGTACTTC CASSATTGTGSSYEQYF
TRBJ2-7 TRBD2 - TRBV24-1 TGTGCCACCAGTGATCAGACTAGCGGGTCCTCCTCGGTCAGGGAGCAGTACTTC CATSDQTSGSSSVREQYF
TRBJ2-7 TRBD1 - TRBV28 TGTGCCAGCAGAGGCTCGGGACAGGGGGACTTCGAGCAGTACTTC CASRGSGQGDFEQYF
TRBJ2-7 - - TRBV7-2 TGTGCCAGCAGGGCCGGGGGTAGCTCCTACGAGCAGTACTTC CASRAGGSSYEQYF
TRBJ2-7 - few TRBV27 TGTGCCAGCACCCTAAGGGCGGGATCCTGGAACGAGCAGTACTTC CASTLRAGSWNEQYF
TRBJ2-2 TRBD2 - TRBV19 TGTGCCAGTAGTCGCGGGAGGGCCGACACCGGGGAGCTGTTTTTT CASSRGRADTGELFF
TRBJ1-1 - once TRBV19 TGTGCCAGTAGTATAGCCTGGGGGGGGACTGAAGCTTTCTTT CASSIAWGGTEAFF
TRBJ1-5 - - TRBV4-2 TGTGCCAGCAGCCAAGCCTCAGGGAATCAGCCCCAGCATTTT CASSQASGNQPQHF
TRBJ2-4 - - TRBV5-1 TGCGCCAGCAGCTATTGGGGCAGAAACATTCAGTACTTC CASSYWGRNIQYF